Many counts were recorded for the clone carrying this TCR beta chain. Its specificity is unknown. These data are taken from a study of metastatic and nonmetastatic thyroid tumors. Study context: Repertoires were compared across blood and tumor or nodule tissue from malignant and benign thyroid patients. Study-level results: The reported finding was significantly higher TCR beta diversity in malignant thyroid tumors relative to benign nodules, in blood and tumor.

In the study's own analysis: Across clinicopathological groups, CDR3 differences served as the basis for building a distant-metastasis classifier for papillary thyroid cancer. TCRdb reanalyzed the PCR reads via MiXCR. These V and J calls originate from TCRdb's pipeline instead of the authors' own analysis. The sample includes roughly 64,000 clones, just over 4% of them seen just once. The entire patient cohort was treatment-naive prior to thyroid surgery. CDR1 and CDR2 (germline): MNHNS, SASEGT. This CDR3 is built from 16 residues. The V gene lost 5 bases and the J gene lost 2 bases, with 16 bases spanning the gap.

The sample consisted of blood. The chain recombines TRBV6-1 with TRBJ1-3, with D hard to call. The TCR originated in a female donor with papillary thyroid cancer or a benign thyroid nodule (not recorded which). Some clones in this sample may be carry-over from other donors' samples. The CDR3 region has the DNA TGTGCCAGCAGTCCCCAACCCCCCGGGCCTGGAAACACCATATATTTT. It specifies CASSPQPPGPGNTIYF.